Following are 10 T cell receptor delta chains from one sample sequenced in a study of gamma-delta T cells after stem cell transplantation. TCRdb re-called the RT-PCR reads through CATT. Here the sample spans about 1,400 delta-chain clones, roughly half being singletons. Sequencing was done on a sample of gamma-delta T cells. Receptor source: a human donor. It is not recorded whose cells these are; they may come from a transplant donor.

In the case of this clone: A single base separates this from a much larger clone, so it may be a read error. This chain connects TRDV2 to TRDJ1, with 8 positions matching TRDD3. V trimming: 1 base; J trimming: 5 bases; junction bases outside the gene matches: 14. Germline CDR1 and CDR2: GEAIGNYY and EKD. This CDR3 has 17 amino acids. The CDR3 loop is CACDTAGGGGEPDKLIF. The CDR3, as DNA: TGTGCCTGTGACACGGCTGGGGGAGGCGGCGAGCCGGATAAACTCATCTTT.

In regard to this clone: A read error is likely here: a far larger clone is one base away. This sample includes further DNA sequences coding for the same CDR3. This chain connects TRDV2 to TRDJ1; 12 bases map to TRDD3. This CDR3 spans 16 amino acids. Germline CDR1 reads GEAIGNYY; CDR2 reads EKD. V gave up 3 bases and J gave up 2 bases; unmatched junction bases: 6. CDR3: CACDFLLGDTTDKLIF. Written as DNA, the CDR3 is TGTGCCTGTGACTTCCTCCTGGGGGATACGACCGATAAACTCATCTTT.

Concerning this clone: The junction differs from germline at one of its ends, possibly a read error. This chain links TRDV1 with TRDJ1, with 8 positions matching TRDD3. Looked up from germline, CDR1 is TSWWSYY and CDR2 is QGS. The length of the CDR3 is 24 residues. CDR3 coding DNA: TGTGCTCTTGGGGAACTAGGGTTCGGTGAGACCGGACTGGGGGTTGGCCTAATCACCGATAAACCCATCTTT. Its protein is CALGELGFGETGLGVGLITDKPIF.

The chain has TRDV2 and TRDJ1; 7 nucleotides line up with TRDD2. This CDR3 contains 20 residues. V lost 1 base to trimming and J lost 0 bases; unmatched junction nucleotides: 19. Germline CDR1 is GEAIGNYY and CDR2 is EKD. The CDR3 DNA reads TGTGCCTGTGACACAGTTCCTACTAATGGGTCGATACAGAACACCGATAAACTCATCTTT. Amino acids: CACDTVPTNGSIQNTDKLIF.

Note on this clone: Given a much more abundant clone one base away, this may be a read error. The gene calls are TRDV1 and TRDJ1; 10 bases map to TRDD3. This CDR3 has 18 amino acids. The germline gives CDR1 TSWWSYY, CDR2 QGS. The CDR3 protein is CALGEPGPCTGGCGKPIF. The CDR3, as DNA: TGTGCTCTTGGGGAACCAGGCCCCTGTACTGGGGGATGTGGGAAACCCATCTTT.

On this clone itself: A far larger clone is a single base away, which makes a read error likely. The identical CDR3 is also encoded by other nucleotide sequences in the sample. CDR3 amino acids: CACDALEGTGGSYADKLIF. In DNA, the CDR3 is TGTGCCTGTGACGCCTTGGAAGGTACTGGGGGATCTTACGCCGATAAACTCATCTTT. The rearrangement links TRDV2 to TRDJ1; 10 bases are shared with TRDD3. Per the germline V gene, CDR1 is GEAIGNYY and CDR2 is EKD. V shed 3 bases, J shed 3 bases, and the junction held 18 bases outside the gene matches. This CDR3 comprises 19 residues.

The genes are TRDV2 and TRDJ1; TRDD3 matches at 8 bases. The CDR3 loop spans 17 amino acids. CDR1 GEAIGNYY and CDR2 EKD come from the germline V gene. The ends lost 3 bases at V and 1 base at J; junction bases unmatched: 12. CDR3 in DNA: TGTGCCTGTGACCCCTTGGAGGGGATACAGGGCACCGATAAACTCATCTTT. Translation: CACDPLEGIQGTDKLIF.

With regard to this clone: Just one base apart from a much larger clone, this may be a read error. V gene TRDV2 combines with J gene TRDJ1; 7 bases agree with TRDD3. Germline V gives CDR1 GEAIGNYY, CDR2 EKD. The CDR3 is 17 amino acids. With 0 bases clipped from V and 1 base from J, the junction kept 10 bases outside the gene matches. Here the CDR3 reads CACDTIPGDLSTDKLIF. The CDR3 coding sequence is TGTGCCTGTGACACCATCCCGGGGGATCTGTCCACCGATAAACTCATCTTT.

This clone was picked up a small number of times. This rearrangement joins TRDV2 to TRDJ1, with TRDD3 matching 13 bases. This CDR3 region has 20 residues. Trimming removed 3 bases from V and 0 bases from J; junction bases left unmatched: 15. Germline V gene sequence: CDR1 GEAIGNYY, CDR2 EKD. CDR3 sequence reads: CACDPVLGDTPQSNTDKLIF. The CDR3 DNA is TGTGCCTGTGACCCCGTACTGGGGGATACGCCCCAGTCGAACACCGATAAACTCATCTTT.

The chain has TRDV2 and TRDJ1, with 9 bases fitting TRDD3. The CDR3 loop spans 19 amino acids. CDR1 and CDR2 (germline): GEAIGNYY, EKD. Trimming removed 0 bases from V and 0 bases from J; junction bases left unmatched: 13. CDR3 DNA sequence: TGTGCCTGTGACACCGTGGGGGTACTGGGGGAGGCGTACACCGATAAACTCATCTTT. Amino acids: CACDTVGVLGEAYTDKLIF.